This T cell receptor beta chain was identified during a study of PD-1 blockade in classical Hodgkin lymphoma. The study's findings and limits: Patients were excluded if nivolumab began under 1 year after ASCT (the autologous transplant). Newly diagnosed patients were reported to exhibit reduced baseline TCR diversity relative to healthy donors. Unlike CD8+ TCR diversity, which did not rise significantly by C4D1, CD4+ TCR diversity did.

Clones were sequenced by immunoSEQ multiplex PCR, and TCRdb holds only the in-frame ones, with some missing. The data hold tens of thousands of clones, with around 83% observed a single time. Time point given: cycle 4 day 1 (C4D1), after about 6 weeks of nivolumab. All the patients suffered relapse after autologous stem cell transplantation, and brentuximab vedotin exposure differed. Magnetic negative selection of thawed PBMCs was the method by which CD4+ T cells were purified. This clone has a single count. The target antigen is unknown. The germline V gene encodes CDR1 MNHEY and CDR2 SMNVEV (reference sequence). V shed 4 bases and J 4 bases; nucleotides not matched to a gene: 9. This CDR3 is 16 amino acids long.

The rearrangement uses TRBV27 and TRBJ2-3, with 9 bases fitting TRBD2. The receptor's source is a human donor with classical Hodgkin lymphoma. The starting material was CD4+ T cells from blood, obtained before the fourth cycle of nivolumab. The CDR3 region is CASSSPREGEPDTQYF. CDR3 DNA sequence: TGTGCCAGCAGTTCCCCGCGGGAGGGCGAACCAGATACGCAGTATTTT.